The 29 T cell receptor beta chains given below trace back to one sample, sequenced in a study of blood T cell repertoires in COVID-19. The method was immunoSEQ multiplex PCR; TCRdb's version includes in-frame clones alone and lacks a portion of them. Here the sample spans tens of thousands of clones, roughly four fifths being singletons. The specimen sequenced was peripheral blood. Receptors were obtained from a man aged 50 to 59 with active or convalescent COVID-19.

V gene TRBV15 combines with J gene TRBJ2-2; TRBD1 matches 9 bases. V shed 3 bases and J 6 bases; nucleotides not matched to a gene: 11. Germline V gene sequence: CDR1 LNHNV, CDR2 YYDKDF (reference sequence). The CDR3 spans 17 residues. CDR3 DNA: TGTGCCACCAGCAGGGGGCCTCCGGGACAGGGTTCCGGGGAGCTGTTTTTT. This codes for CATSRGPPGQGSGELFF.

CDR3 amino acids: CASSLAIAGGDTGELFF. The DNA for the CDR3 is TGTGCCAGCAGCTTGGCTATAGCGGGGGGTGACACCGGGGAGCTGTTTTTT. The V and J genes are TRBV5-4 and TRBJ2-2; 10 positions match TRBD2. J gave up 3 bases and V 0 bases, and 5 bases lay outside the gene matches. Germline V gene lookup returns CDR1 SGHNT and CDR2 YYREEE (reference sequence). This CDR3 is 17 amino acids long.

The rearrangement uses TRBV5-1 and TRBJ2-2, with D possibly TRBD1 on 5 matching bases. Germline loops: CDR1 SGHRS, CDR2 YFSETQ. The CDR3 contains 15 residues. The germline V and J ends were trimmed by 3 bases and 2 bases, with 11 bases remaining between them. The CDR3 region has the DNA TGCGCCAGCAGCTATTCAGGGCCCAACACCGGGGAGCTGTTTTTT. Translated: CASSYSGPNTGELFF.

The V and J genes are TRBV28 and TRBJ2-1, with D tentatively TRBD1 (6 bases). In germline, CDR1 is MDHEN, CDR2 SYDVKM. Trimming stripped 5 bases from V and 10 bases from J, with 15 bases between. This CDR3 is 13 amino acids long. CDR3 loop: CASSPPDRGEQFF. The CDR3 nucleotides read TGTGCCAGCAGTCCCCCGGACAGAGGGGAGCAGTTCTTC.

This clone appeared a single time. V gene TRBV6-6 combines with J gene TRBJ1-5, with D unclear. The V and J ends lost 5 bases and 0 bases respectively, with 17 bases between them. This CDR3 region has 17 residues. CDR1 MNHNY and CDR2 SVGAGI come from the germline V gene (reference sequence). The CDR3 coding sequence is TGTGCCAGCAGTCCCGGGGTGGGAGGCCATAGCAATCAGCCCCAGCATTTT. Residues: CASSPGVGGHSNQPQHF.

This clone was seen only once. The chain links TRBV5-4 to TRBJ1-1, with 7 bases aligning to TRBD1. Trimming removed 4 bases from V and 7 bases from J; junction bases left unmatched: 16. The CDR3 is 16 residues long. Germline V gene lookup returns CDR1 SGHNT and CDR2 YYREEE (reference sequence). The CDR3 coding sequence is TGTGCCAGCAGCCAAGGACAGGACAGGAAGGGGAGTGAAGCTTTCTTT. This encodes CASSQGQDRKGSEAFF.

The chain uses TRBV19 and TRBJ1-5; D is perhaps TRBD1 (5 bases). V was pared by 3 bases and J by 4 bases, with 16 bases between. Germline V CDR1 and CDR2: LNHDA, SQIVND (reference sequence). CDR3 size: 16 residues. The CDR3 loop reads CASSMGGVRPNQPQHF. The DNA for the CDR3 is TGTGCCAGTAGTATGGGGGGGGTACGGCCGAATCAGCCCCAGCATTTT.

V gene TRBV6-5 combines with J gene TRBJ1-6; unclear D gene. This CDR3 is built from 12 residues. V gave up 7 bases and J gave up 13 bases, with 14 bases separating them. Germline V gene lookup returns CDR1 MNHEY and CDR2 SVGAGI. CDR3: CASTSSVPPLHF. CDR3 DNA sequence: TGTGCCAGCACCTCGTCGGTTCCGCCCCTCCACTTT.

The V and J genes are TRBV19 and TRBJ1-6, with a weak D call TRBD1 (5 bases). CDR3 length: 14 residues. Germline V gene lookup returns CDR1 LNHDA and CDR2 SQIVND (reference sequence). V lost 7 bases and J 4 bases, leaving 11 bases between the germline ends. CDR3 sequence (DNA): TGTGCCAGTAATGCAGGGACTTATAATTCACCCCTCCACTTT. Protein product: CASNAGTYNSPLHF.

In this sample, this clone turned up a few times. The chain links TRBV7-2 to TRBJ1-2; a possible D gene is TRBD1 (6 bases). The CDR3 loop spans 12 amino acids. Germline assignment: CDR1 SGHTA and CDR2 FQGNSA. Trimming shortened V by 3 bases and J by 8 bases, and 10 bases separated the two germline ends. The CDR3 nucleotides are TGTGCCAGCAGCTTTCAGGGGACCGGCTACACCTTC. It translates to CASSFQGTGYTF. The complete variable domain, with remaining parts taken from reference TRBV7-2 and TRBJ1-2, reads GAGVSQSPSNKVTEKGKDVELRCDPISGHTALYWYRQSLGQGLEFLIYFQGNSAPDKSGLPSDRFSAERTGGSVSTLTIQRTQQEDSAVYLCASSFQGTGYTFGSGTRLTVV.

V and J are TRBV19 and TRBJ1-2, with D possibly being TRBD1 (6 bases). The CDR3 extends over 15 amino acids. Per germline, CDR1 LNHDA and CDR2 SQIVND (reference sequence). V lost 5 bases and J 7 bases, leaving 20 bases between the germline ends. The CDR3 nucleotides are TGTGCCAGTAGTCCGGCCGGGACATCATTAATTGGCTACACCTTC. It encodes CASSPAGTSLIGYTF. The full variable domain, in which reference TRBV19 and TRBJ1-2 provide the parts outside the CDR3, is DGGITQSPKYLFRKEGQNVTLSCEQNLNHDAMYWYRQDPGQGLRLIYYSQIVNDFQKGDIAEGYSVSREKKESFPLTVTSAQKNPTAFYLCASSPAGTSLIGYTFGSGTRLTVV.

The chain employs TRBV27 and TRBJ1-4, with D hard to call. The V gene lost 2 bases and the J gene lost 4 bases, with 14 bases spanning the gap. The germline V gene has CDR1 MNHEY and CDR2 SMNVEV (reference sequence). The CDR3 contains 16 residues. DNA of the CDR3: TGTGCCAGCAGTTTAAAGGTTGTGGGCGTTAATGAAAAACTGTTTTTT. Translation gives CASSLKVVGVNEKLFF.

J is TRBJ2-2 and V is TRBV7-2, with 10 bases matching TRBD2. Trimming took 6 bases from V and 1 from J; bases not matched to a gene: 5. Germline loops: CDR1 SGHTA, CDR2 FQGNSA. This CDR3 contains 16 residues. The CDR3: CASRPRLAGNTGELFF. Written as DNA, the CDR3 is TGTGCCAGCAGACCTCGACTAGCGGGGAACACCGGGGAGCTGTTTTTT.

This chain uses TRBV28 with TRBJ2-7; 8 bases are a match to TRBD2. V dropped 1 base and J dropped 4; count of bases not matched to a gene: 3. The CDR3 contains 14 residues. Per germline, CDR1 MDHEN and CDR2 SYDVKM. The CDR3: CASSLSGGPYEQYF. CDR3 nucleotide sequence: TGTGCCAGCAGTTTATCGGGGGGGCCTTACGAGCAGTACTTC. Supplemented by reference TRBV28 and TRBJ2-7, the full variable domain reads DVKVTQSSRYLVKRTGEKVFLECVQDMDHENMFWYRQDPGLGLRLIYFSYDVKMKEKGDIPEGYSVSREKKERFSLILESASTNQTSMYLCASSLSGGPYEQYFGPGTRLTVT.

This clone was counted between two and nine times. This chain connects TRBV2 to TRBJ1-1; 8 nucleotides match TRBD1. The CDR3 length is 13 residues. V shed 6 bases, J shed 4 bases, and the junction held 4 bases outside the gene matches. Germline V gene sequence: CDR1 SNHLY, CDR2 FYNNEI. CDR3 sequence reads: CASRIDRGTEAFF. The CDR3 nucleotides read TGTGCCAGCAGGATTGACAGGGGCACTGAAGCTTTCTTT.

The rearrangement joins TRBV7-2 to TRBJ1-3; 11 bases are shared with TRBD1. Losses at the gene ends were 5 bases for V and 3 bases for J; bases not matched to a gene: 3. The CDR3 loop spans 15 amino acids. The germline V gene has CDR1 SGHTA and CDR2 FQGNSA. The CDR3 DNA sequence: TGTGCCAGCAGCCCGGGACAGGGGGTTGGAAACACCATATATTTT. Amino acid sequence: CASSPGQGVGNTIYF.

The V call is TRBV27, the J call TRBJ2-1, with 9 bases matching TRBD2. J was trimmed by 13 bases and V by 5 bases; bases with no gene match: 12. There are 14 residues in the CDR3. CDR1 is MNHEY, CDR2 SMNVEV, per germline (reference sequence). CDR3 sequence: CASSPTGLARTQFF. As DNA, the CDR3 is TGTGCCAGCAGTCCGACGGGACTAGCCCGTACTCAGTTCTTC.

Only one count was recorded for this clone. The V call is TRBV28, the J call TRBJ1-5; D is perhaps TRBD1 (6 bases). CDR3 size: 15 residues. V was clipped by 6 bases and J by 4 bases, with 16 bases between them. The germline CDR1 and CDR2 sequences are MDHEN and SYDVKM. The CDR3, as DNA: TGTGCCAGCAGGCCTCCCGCGGGGGCAAATCAGCCCCAGCATTTT. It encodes CASRPPAGANQPQHF.

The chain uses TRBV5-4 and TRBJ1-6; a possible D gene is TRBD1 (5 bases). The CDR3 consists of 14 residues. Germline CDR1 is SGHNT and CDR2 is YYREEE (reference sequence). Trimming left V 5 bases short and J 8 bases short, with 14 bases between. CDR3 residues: CASSPGGQYSPLHF. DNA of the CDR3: TGTGCCAGCAGTCCGGGAGGACAATATTCACCCCTCCACTTT.

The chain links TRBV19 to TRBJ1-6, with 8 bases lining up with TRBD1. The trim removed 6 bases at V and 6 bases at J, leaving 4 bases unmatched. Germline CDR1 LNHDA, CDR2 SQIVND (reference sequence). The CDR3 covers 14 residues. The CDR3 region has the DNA TGTGCCAGTAGCGAGCAGGGGGCTAATTCACCCCTCCACTTT. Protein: CASSEQGANSPLHF.

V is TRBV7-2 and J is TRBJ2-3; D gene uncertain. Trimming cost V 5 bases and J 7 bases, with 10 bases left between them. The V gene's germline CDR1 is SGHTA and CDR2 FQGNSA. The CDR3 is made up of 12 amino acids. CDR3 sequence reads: CASSPLTNTQYF. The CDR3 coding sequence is TGTGCCAGCAGCCCTTTGACAAATACGCAGTATTTT. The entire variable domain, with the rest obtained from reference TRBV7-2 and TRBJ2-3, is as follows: GAGVSQSPSNKVTEKGKDVELRCDPISGHTALYWYRQSLGQGLEFLIYFQGNSAPDKSGLPSDRFSAERTGGSVSTLTIQRTQQEDSAVYLCASSPLTNTQYFGPGTRLTVL.

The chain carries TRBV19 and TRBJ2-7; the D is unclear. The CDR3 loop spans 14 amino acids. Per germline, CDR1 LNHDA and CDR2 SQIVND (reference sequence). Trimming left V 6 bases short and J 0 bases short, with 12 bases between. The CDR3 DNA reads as TGTGCCAGTAGCCAACAGCTAACCTCCTACGAGCAGTACTTC. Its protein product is CASSQQLTSYEQYF.

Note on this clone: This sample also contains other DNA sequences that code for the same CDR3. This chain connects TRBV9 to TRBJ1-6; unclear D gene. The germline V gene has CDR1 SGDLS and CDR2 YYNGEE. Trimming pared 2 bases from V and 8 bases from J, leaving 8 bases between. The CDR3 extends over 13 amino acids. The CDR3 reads CASSVGGDSPLHF. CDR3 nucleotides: TGTGCCAGCAGCGTTGGAGGAGATTCACCCCTCCACTTT. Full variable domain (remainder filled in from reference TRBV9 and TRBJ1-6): DSGVTQTPKHLITATGQRVTLRCSPRSGDLSVYWYQQSLDQGLQFLIQYYNGEERAKGNILERFSAQQFPDLHSELNLSSLELGDSALYFCASSVGGDSPLHFGNGTRLTVT.

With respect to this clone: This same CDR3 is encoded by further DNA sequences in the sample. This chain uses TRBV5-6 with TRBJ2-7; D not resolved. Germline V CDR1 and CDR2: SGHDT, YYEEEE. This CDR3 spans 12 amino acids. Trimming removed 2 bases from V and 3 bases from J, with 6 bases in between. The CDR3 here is CASSLSGYEQYV. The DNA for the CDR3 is TGTGCCAGCAGCTTATCCGGCTACGAGCAGTACGTC.

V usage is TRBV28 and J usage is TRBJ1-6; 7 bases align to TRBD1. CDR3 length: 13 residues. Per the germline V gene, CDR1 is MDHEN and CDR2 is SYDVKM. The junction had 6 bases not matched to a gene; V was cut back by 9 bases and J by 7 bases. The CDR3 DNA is TGTGCCAGTAAAGGGGGCTTCAATTCACCCCTCCACTTT. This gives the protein CASKGGFNSPLHF.

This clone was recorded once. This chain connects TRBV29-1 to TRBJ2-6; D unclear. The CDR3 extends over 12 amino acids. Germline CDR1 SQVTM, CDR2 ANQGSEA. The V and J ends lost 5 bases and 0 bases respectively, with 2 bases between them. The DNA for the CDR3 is TGCAGCGTTCGCTCTGGGGCCAACGTCCTGACTTTC. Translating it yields CSVRSGANVLTF.

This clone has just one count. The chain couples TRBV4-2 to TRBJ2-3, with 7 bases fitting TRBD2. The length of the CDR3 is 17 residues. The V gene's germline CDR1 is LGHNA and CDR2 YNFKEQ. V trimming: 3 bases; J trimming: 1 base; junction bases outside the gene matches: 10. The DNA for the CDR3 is TGTGCCAGCAGCCAGACGCAGGGCGGGGGTGGCACAGATACGCAGTATTTT. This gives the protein CASSQTQGGGGTDTQYF.

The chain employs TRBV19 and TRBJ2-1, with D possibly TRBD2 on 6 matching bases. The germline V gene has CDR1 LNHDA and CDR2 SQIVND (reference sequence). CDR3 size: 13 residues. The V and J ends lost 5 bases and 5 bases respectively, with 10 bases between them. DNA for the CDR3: TGTGCCAGTAGTGACGTAGCGGACAATGAGCAGTTCTTC. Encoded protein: CASSDVADNEQFF.

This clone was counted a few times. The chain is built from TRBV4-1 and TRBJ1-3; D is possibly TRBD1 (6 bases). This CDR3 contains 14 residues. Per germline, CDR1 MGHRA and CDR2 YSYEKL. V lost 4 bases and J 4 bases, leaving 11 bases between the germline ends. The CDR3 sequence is CASSPWTAGNTIYF. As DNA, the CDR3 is TGCGCCAGCAGCCCTTGGACAGCGGGAAACACCATATATTTT.